Sequencing of this T cell receptor (beta chain) was carried out in a study of cytomegalovirus exposure and HLA in healthy donors. The table lists this clone with a count of one. 13 Jbeta primers and 60 Vbeta primers were used for the PCR. Assay used: immunoSEQ multiplex PCR; TCRdb lists only in-frame clones, some missing. The data contain under 200,000 clones, nearly 80% of them singletons. The V segment lost 5 bases and the J segment 5 bases; nucleotides outside the gene matches: 14. This CDR3 contains 17 residues. The germline V gene encodes CDR1 SEHNR and CDR2 FQNEAQ (reference sequence). Sequenced: PBMCs. The clonotype comes from a woman younger than 45 in good health and CMV-seropositive. The genes are TRBV7-9 and TRBJ1-4, with 7 positions matching TRBD1. The CDR3 region is CASSTRVLTGRNEKLFF. The CDR3, as DNA: TGTGCCAGCAGCACCCGAGTATTGACAGGGAGGAATGAAAAACTGTTTTTT.